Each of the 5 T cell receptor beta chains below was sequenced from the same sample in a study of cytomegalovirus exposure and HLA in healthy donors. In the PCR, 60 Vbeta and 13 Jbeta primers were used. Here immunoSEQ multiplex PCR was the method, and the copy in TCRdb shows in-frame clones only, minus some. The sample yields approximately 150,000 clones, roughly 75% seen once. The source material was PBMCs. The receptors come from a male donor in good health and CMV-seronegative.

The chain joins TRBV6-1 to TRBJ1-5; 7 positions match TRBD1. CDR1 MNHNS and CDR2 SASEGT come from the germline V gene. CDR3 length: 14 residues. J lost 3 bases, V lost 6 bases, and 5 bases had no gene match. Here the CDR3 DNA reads TGTGCCAGCAGACGACAGGGATACAATCAGCCCCAGCATTTT. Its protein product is CASRRQGYNQPQHF.

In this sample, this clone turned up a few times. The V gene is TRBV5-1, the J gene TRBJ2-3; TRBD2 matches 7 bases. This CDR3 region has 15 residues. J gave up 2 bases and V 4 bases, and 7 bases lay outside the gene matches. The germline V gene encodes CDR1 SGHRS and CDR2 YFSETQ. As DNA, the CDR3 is TGCGCCAGCAGCCCTTATCTAGCGGCCACAGATACGCAGTATTTT. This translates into CASSPYLAATDTQYF.

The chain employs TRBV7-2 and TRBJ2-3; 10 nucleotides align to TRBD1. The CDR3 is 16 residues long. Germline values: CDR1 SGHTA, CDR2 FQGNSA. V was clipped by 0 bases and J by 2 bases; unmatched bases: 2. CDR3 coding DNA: TGTGCCAGCAGCTTAGCGGGACAGGGGCTCACAGATACGCAGTATTTT. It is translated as CASSLAGQGLTDTQYF.

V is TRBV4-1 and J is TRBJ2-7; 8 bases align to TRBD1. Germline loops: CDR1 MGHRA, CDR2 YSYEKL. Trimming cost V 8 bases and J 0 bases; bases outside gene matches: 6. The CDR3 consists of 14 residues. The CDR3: CASGRTGSSYEQYF. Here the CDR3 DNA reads TGCGCCAGCGGCCGGACAGGGAGCTCCTACGAGCAGTACTTC.

The CDR3 DNA reads TGTGCCAGCAGCAAAGGGAGGGTCTCGACCGAAAAACTGTTTTTT. This gives the protein CASSKGRVSTEKLFF. The chain couples TRBV21-1 to TRBJ1-4. TRBV21-1 has pseudogene status. The CDR3 spans 15 residues.